Listed here are 2 T cell receptor beta chains from one sample, sequenced in a study of read filtering for tumor transcriptome and immune sequencing. From 350 to 500 ng of RNA, a library with molecular barcoded alpha/delta and beta/gamma adaptors was made. Each CDR3 protein is one row after TCRdb ran MiXCR on the reads. Seen here are approximately 90,000 distinct CDR3 sequences, roughly 12% observed once, and the top ten hold under 15%. Material: a population of CD138-negative cells sorted from bone marrow. Every receptor here comes from a donor at least 40 years old with multiple myeloma.

This clonotype was counted ten times or more. This chain uses TRBV3-1 with TRBJ2-7, with D possibly being TRBD1 (5 bases). V was trimmed by 4 bases and J by 4 bases, leaving 17 bases between them. The length of the CDR3 is 15 residues. Per the germline V gene, CDR1 is LGHDT and CDR2 is YNNKEL (reference sequence). CDR3 sequence reads: CASSPVAGITYEQYF. The CDR3 bases are TGTGCCAGCAGCCCGGTGGCAGGGATTACATACGAGCAGTACTTC.

The CDR3 DNA reads as TGTGCCAGCAGCCCATTACTAGCGGGAGCTGAGCAGTTCTTC. Residues: CASSPLLAGAEQFF. The chain couples TRBV7-9 to TRBJ2-1; the match to TRBD2 covers 11 bases. CDR1 SEHNR and CDR2 FQNEAQ come from the germline V gene (reference sequence). Germline trimming cut 5 bases from V and 9 bases from J; bases unmatched to any gene: 6. The CDR3 runs to 14 residues.